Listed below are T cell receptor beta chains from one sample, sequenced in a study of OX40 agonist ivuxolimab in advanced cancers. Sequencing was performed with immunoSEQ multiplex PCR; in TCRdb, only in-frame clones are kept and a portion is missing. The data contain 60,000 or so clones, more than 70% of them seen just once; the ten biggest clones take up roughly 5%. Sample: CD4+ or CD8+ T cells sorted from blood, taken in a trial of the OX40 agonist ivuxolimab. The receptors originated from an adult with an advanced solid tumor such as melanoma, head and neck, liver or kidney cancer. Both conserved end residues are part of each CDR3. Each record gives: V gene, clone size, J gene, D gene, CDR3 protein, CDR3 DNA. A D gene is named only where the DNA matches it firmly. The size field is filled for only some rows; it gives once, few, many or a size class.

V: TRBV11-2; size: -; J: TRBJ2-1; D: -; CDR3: CASSLEAGRDEQFF; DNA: TGTGCCAGCAGCTTAGAGGCAGGGCGGGATGAGCAGTTCTTC
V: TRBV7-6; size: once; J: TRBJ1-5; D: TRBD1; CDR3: CASSLGPRGRSNQPQHF; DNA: TGTGCCAGCAGCTTAGGTCCCAGGGGGCGTAGCAATCAGCCCCAGCATTTT
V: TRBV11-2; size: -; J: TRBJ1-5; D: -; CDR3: CASSLSSNQPQHF; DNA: TGTGCCAGCAGCTTAAGTTCAAATCAGCCCCAGCATTTT
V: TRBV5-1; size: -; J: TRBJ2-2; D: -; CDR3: CASSLLGGNTGELFF; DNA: TGCGCCAGCAGCTTGCTGGGAGGGAACACCGGGGAGCTGTTTTTT
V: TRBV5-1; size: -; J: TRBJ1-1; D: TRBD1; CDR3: CASSLATGGEAFF; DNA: TGCGCCAGCAGCTTGGCGACAGGGGGGGAGGCTTTCTTT
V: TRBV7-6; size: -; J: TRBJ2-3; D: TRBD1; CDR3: CASSLEGGRTDTQYF; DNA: TGTGCCAGCAGCTTAGAAGGGGGCCGCACAGATACGCAGTATTTT
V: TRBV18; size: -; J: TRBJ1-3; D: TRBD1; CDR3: CASSPGQVSGNTIYF; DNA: TGTGCCAGCTCACCGGGACAGGTCTCTGGAAACACCATATATTTT
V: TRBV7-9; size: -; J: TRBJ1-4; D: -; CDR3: CASSLRLGGNEKLFF; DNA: TGTGCCAGCAGCTTACGTCTTGGGGGGAATGAAAAACTGTTTTTT
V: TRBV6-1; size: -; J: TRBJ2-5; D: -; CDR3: CASSKGGTAGGPQYF; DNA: TGTGCCAGCAGTAAGGGAGGGACGGCCGGGGGGCCCCAGTACTTC
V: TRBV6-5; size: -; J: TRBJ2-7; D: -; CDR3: CASSSRGEQYF; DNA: TGTGCCAGCAGTTCCCGGGGGGAGCAGTACTTC
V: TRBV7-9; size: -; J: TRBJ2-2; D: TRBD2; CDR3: CASSPILAGRNTGELFF; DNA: TGTGCCAGCAGCCCGATACTAGCGGGGAGGAACACCGGGGAGCTGTTTTTT
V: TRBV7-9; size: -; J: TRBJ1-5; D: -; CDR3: CASSSSGGGNQPQHF; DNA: TGTGCCAGCAGCTCTAGCGGGGGGGGCAATCAGCCCCAGCATTTT
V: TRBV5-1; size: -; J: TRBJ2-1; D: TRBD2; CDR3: CASSLVGLGGPNEQFF; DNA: TGCGCCAGCAGCTTGGTAGGACTAGGAGGACCAAATGAGCAGTTCTTC
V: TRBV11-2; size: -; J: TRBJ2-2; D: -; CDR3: CASSRTPTGELFF; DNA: TGTGCCAGCAGCCGGACACCCACCGGGGAGCTGTTTTTT
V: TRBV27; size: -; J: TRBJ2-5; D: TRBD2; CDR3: CASSLRTSGRTSGTQYF; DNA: TGTGCCAGCAGTTTGAGGACTAGCGGAAGGACGTCGGGGACCCAGTACTTC
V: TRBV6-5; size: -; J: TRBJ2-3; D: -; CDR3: CASSSGQGVDTQYF; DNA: TGTGCCAGCAGTTCGGGACAAGGGGTGGATACGCAGTATTTT
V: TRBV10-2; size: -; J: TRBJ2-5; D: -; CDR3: CASCASKETQYF; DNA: TGCGCCAGTTGTGCGTCTAAAGAGACCCAGTACTTC
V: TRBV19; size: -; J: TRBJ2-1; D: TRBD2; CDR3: CASRWAKRGEQFF; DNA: TGTGCCAGTCGGTGGGCCAAGCGGGGTGAGCAGTTCTTC
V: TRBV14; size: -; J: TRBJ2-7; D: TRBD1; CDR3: CASSQFRQGEQYF; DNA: TGTGCCAGCAGCCAATTCCGACAGGGTGAGCAGTACTTC
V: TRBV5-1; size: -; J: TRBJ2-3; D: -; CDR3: CASSFQGRNTDTQYF; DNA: TGCGCCAGCAGCTTTCAGGGGCGAAACACAGATACGCAGTATTTT
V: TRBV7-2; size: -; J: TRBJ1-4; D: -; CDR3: CASSPRLGTNEKLFF; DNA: TGTGCCAGCAGCCCAAGGTTGGGGACTAATGAAAAACTGTTTTTT
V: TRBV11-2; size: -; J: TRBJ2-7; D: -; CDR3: CASSSRVVRGFEQYF; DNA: TGTGCCAGCAGCTCCCGGGTAGTGAGGGGTTTCGAGCAGTACTTC
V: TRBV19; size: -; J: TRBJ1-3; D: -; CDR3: CASSSWSSGNTIYF; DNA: TGTGCCAGTAGCTCATGGAGCTCTGGAAACACCATATATTTT
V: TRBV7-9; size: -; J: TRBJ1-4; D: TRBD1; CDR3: CASSLRQGLGEKLFF; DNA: TGTGCCAGCAGCCTCCGACAGGGCTTGGGAGAAAAACTGTTTTTT